This T cell receptor beta chain is from a study of siplizumab effects on memory and regulatory T cells. TCRdb's table, derived via immunoSEQ multiplex PCR, lists solely in-frame clones and lacks some. Here the sample spans roughly 50,000 clones, over 90% being singletons. The material sequenced was CD8+ T cells sorted from blood. The receptor's source is a human donor in good health.

DNA of the CDR3: TGTGCCAGCAGTCCCCGGTTCGGACAGAAAAACACAGATACGCAGTATTTT. It encodes CASSPRFGQKNTDTQYF. This chain links TRBV2 with TRBJ2-3, with a possible D match to TRBD1 (6 bases). From germline, CDR1 is SNHLY and CDR2 FYNNEI. This CDR3 spans 17 amino acids. With 5 bases removed from V and 2 bases from J, the gap between germline ends came to 20 bases.